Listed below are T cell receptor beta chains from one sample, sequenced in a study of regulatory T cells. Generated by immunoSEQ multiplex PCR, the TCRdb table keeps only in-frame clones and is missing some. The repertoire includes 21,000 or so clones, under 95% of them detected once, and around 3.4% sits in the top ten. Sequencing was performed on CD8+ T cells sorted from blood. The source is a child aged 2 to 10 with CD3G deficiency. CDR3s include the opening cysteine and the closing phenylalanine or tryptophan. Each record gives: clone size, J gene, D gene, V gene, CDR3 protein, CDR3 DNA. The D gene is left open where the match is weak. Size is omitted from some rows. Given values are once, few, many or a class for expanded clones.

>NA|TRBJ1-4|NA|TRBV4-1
CASSQGRVSNEKLFF
TGCGCCAGCAGCCAAGGGCGGGTCTCTAATGAAAAACTGTTTTTT
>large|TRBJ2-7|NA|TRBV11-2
CASSLDGYHYEQYF
TGTGCCAGCAGCCTGGACGGCTACCACTACGAGCAGTACTTC
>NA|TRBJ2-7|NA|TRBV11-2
CASSYVRESEQYF
TGTGCCAGCAGCTACGTAAGGGAGAGCGAGCAGTACTTC
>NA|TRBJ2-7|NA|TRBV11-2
CASSSNARATYEQYF
TGTGCCAGCAGCTCGAACGCCAGGGCGACCTACGAGCAGTACTTC
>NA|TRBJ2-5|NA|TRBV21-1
CASSNSPTGGKETQYF
TGTGCCAGCAGCAATTCTCCGACAGGGGGAAAAGAGACCCAGTACTTC
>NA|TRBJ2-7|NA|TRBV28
CASSTALGGVNSYEQYF
TGTGCCAGCAGTACCGCCCTGGGTGGTGTGAACTCCTACGAGCAGTACTTC
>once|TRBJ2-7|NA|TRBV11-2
CASSRSGDLASEQYF
TGTGCCAGCTCTCGATCGGGGGACCTGGCATCCGAGCAGTACTTC
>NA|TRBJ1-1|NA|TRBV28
CASSLGMNTEAFF
TGTGCCAGCAGTTTAGGAATGAACACTGAAGCTTTCTTT
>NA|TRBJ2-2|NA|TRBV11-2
CASSPWKDTGELFF
TGTGCCAGCAGCCCCTGGAAGGACACCGGGGAGCTGTTTTTT
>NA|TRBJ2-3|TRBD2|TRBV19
CASSTIAGVADTQYF
TGTGCCAGTAGTACTATAGCGGGAGTAGCGGATACGCAGTATTTT
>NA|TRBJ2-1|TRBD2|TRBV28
CASSSPLAGEGNEQFF
TGTGCCAGCAGTTCGCCTCTCGCGGGAGAGGGCAATGAGCAGTTCTTC
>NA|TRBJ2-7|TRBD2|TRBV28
CASSERASGGYEQYF
TGTGCCAGCAGCGAGCGAGCTAGCGGGGGCTACGAGCAGTACTTC
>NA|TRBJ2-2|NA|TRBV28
CASSSDWNTGELFF
TGTGCCAGCAGTTCGGACTGGAACACCGGGGAGCTGTTTTTT
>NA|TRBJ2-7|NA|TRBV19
CASRPSASSYEQYF
TGTGCCAGTAGACCTAGCGCTTCATCCTACGAGCAGTACTTC
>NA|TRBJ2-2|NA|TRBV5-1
CASSLRPGYTGELFF
TGCGCCAGCAGCCTCCGACCCGGTTACACCGGGGAGCTGTTTTTT
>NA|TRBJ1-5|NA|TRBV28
CASSDSNQPQHF
TGTGCCAGCAGTGATAGCAATCAGCCCCAGCATTTT
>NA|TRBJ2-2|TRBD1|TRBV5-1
CASSPVQGPNTGELFF
TGCGCCAGCAGCCCGGTACAGGGGCCGAACACCGGGGAGCTGTTTTTT
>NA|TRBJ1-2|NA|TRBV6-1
CASIGLRPNGYTF
TGTGCCAGCATTGGACTTCGGCCTAATGGCTACACCTTC
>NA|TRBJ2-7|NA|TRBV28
CASSLDGAYEQYF
TGTGCCAGCAGTCTGGACGGAGCCTACGAGCAGTACTTC
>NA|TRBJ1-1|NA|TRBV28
CASGDSGAEAFF
TGTGCCAGCGGAGACTCAGGTGCAGAAGCTTTCTTT
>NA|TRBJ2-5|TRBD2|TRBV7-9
CASSGTSGKETQYF
TGTGCCAGCAGCGGAACTAGCGGGAAAGAGACCCAGTACTTC
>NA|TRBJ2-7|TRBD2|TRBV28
CASRSPRGGNYEQYF
TGTGCCAGCAGAAGCCCCCGGGGAGGGAACTACGAGCAGTACTTC
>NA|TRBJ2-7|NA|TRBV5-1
CASSLLGGEQYF
TGCGCCAGCAGCTTGCTTGGGGGAGAGCAGTACTTC
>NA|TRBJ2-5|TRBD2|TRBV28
CASSFQTASGYQETQYF
TGTGCCAGCAGTTTTCAAACCGCTAGCGGTTATCAAGAGACCCAGTACTTC
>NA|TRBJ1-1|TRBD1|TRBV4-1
CASSHTTGQGEAFF
TGCGCCAGCAGTCATACAACGGGACAGGGGGAGGCTTTCTTT
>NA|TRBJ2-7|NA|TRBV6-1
CASSVGEKTSEQYF
TGTGCCAGCAGTGTGGGAGAAAAAACTTCGGAGCAGTACTTC
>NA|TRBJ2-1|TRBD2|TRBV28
CASSLSGSNEQFF
TGTGCCAGCAGCCTTAGCGGGAGCAATGAGCAGTTCTTC
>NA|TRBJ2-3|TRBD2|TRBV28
CASSLSSGTADTQYF
TGTGCCAGCAGTTTATCCAGCGGGACGGCAGATACGCAGTATTTT
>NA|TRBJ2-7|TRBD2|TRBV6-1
CASSVRGGEQYF
TGTGCCAGCAGTGTACGCGGGGGAGAGCAGTACTTC
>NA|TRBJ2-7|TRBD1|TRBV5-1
CASSLGQGMSYEQYF
TGCGCCAGCAGCTTGGGACAGGGTATGTCCTACGAGCAGTACTTC
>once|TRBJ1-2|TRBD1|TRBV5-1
CASSLQGAYGYTF
TGCGCCAGCAGCTTACAGGGGGCGTATGGCTACACCTTC
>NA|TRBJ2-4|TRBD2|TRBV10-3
CAISESSLAEQYF
TGTGCCATCAGTGAGTCGTCCCTAGCGGAACAGTACTTC
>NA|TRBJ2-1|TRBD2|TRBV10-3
CATWSGGMEQFF
TGTGCCACCTGGTCGGGAGGTATGGAGCAGTTCTTC
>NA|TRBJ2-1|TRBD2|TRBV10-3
CAISEPGLANEQFF
TGTGCCATCAGTGAACCAGGACTAGCTAATGAGCAGTTCTTC
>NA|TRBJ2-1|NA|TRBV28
CASRTVTGSYNEQFF
TGTGCCAGCCGGACGGTAACAGGGTCCTACAATGAGCAGTTCTTC
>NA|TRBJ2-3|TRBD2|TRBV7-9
CASSRSPGGPPDTQYF
TGTGCCAGCAGCCGCTCCCCGGGAGGTCCGCCAGATACGCAGTATTTT
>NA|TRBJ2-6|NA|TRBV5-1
CASSLNPGRVSGANVLTF
TGCGCCAGCAGCTTGAACCCAGGTCGGGTCTCTGGGGCCAACGTCCTGACTTTC
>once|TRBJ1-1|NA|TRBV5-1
CASSLGAGAPTEAFF
TGCGCCAGCAGCTTGGGGGCGGGGGCGCCCACTGAAGCTTTCTTT
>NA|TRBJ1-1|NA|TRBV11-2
CASSLGLRGYTEAFF
TGTGCCAGCAGCCTGGGACTACGGGGTTACACTGAAGCTTTCTTT
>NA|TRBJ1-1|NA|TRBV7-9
CASSYSGNTEAFF
TGTGCCAGCAGTTATAGCGGGAACACTGAAGCTTTCTTT
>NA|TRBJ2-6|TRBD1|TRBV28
CASSSGTVSGANVLTF
TGTGCCAGCAGTTCCGGGACAGTCTCTGGGGCCAACGTCCTGACTTTC
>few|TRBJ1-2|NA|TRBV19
CASSKNAGYGYTF
TGTGCCAGTAGTAAGAATGCCGGCTATGGCTACACCTTC
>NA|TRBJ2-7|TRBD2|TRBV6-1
CASSVLTSGTYEQYF
TGTGCCAGCAGCGTCCTGACTAGCGGAACCTACGAGCAGTACTTC
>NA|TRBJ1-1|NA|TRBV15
CATSRQQGMNTEAFF
TGTGCCACCAGCCGACAGCAAGGGATGAACACTGAAGCTTTCTTT
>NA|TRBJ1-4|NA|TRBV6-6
CASVGDRREKLFF
TGTGCCAGCGTTGGGGACCGCCGGGAAAAACTGTTTTTT
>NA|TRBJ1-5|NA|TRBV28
CASSLRQGNQPQHF
TGTGCCAGCAGTTTACGGCAGGGCAATCAGCCCCAGCATTTT
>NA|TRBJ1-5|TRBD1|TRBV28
CASSFRDRGHQPQHF
TGTGCCAGCAGTTTCCGGGACAGGGGGCATCAGCCCCAGCATTTT
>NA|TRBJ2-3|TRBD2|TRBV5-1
CASSSEREPSTDTQYF
TGCGCCAGCAGCTCTGAGCGGGAGCCGTCGACAGATACGCAGTATTTT